The next 12 T cell receptor beta chains were all read from a single sample in a study of blood T cell repertoires in COVID-19. TCRdb's table, derived via immunoSEQ multiplex PCR, lists solely in-frame clones and lacks some. The sample contains 200,000 to 300,000 clones, 87% of which appear only once. Sample: peripheral blood. These receptors were taken from a woman aged 40 to 50 who had recovered from COVID-19.

CDR3 DNA: TGTGCCAGCAGTGAAAACTGGGGGCGGTGGAATTCACCCCTCCACTTT. It specifies CASSENWGRWNSPLHF. The rearrangement uses TRBV6-1 and TRBJ1-6; a weak D match, TRBD1 (6 bases). Germline CDR1 and CDR2: MNHNS and SASEGT. This CDR3 has 16 residues. V lost 2 bases, J lost 7 bases, and 15 bases lay in between.

The CDR3 reads CASSHVAAASGFIDTQYF. Here the CDR3 DNA reads TGCGCCAGCAGCCATGTAGCAGCGGCTAGCGGGTTTATAGATACGCAGTATTTT. The chain carries TRBV4-1 and TRBJ2-3, with 8 positions matching TRBD2. This CDR3 has 18 amino acids. V lost 3 bases to trimming and J lost 5 bases; unmatched junction nucleotides: 16. Germline CDR1 reads MGHRA; CDR2 reads YSYEKL.

This sequence joins TRBV11-2 and TRBJ1-1; D is perhaps TRBD1 (6 bases). Germline loops: CDR1 SGHAT, CDR2 FQNNGV. V shed 6 bases and J shed 1 base, with 12 bases lying between them. This CDR3 region has 14 residues. The CDR3 sequence is CASRRMTGNTEAFF. DNA of the CDR3: TGTGCCAGCAGGCGCATGACAGGGAACACTGAAGCTTTCTTT.

V and J are TRBV5-5 and TRBJ1-5; D is undetermined. The germline V and J ends were trimmed by 4 bases and 3 bases, with 11 bases remaining between them. Germline values: CDR1 SGHKS, CDR2 YYEKEE (reference sequence). This CDR3 is built from 14 residues. CDR3 sequence: CASSGRVDNQPQHF. Here the CDR3 DNA reads TGTGCCAGCAGCGGGAGAGTGGACAATCAGCCCCAGCATTTT.

This chain links TRBV7-9 with TRBJ1-2; 11 bases match TRBD1. The V gene's germline CDR1 is SEHNR and CDR2 FQNEAQ (reference sequence). V was pared by 1 base and J by 7 bases, with 11 bases of the junction left unmatched. The CDR3 has 17 amino acids. The CDR3 protein is CASSLEFTGQGAAGYTF. As DNA, the CDR3 is TGTGCCAGCAGCTTAGAATTTACTGGACAGGGGGCAGCTGGCTACACCTTC.

A word on this clone: An end of the junction does not agree with germline; a read error may underlie this. The chain couples TRBV12-3 or TRBV12-4 to TRBJ2-7; D perhaps matches TRBD1 (5 bases). The CDR3 has 13 amino acids. The CDR3, as DNA: TGTGCCAGCAGTTTGGGCAGGGCCTACGATCAGTACTTC. Translating it yields CASSLGRAYDQYF.

The CDR3 coding sequence is TGCAGCGTTGTCCAGCGGGGGGAGGCAGATACGCAGTATTTT. It is translated as CSVVQRGEADTQYF. V is TRBV29-1 and J is TRBJ2-3, with 9 bases matching TRBD2. Germline CDR1 reads SQVTM; CDR2 reads ANQGSEA. The CDR3 runs 14 residues. After removal of 4 bases from V and 4 bases from J, the junction contained 6 bases not matched to a gene.

This chain joins TRBV5-6 and TRBJ2-1, with 9 positions matching TRBD2. The CDR3 sequence is 16 residues long. V was clipped by 0 bases and J by 9 bases; unmatched bases: 10. The germline V gene encodes CDR1 SGHDT and CDR2 YYEEEE. CDR3 DNA sequence: TGTGCCAGCAGCTTGGAACTAGCGGGTGCCTATGGTGAGCAGTTCTTC. This gives the protein CASSLELAGAYGEQFF.

CDR3 loop: CASTPGSVFYTEAFF. The CDR3 region has the DNA TGTGCCAGTACCCCCGGTTCGGTGTTTTACACTGAAGCTTTCTTT. This chain uses TRBV19 with TRBJ1-1, with D hard to call. The germline V and J ends were trimmed by 7 bases and 3 bases, with 18 bases remaining between them. The CDR3 is made up of 15 amino acids. Germline CDR1 and CDR2: LNHDA and SQIVND (reference sequence).

This chain uses TRBV18 with TRBJ2-2; TRBD2 matches 11 bases. The CDR3 totals 16 residues. The ends lost 3 bases at V and 4 bases at J; junction bases unmatched: 4. Germline V gene data show CDR1 as KGHSH and CDR2 as LQKENI. CDR3 DNA: TGTGCCAGCTCACCGACTAGCGGGGCTTTCACCGGGGAGCTGTTTTTT. Its protein is CASSPTSGAFTGELFF.

This rearrangement joins TRBV11-2 to TRBJ2-3, with TRBD2 identical over 7 bases. From germline, CDR1 is SGHAT and CDR2 FQNNGV. The V segment lost 3 bases and the J segment 4 bases; nucleotides outside the gene matches: 10. The CDR3 totals 16 residues. CDR3 bases: TGTGCCAGCAGCTTGGGACGGCTAGCGGTCCCAGATACGCAGTATTTT. Amino acid sequence: CASSLGRLAVPDTQYF.

This clone was observed a few times. The chain combines TRBV3-1 (or the pseudogene TRBV3-2) with TRBJ2-7; 9 positions agree with TRBD2. This CDR3 has 13 amino acids. Germline CDR1 reads LGHDT; CDR2 reads YNNKEL (reference sequence). V shed 1 base and J 13 bases; nucleotides not matched to a gene: 8. The CDR3, as DNA: TGTGCCAGCAGCCAAGGCGGTAGCGGGGGCTTTTACTTC. Residues: CASSQGGSGGFYF.